These 7 T cell receptor beta chains share one sample of origin, sequenced in a study of cytomegalovirus exposure and HLA in healthy donors. Researchers ran the PCR with 60 Vbeta and 13 Jbeta primers. The data were produced by immunoSEQ multiplex PCR, yet TCRdb's version contains in-frame clones alone and is incomplete. The table records about 150,000 clones, approximately 82% of them present only once. The sample taken for sequencing was PBMCs. The receptor source for this set is a man aged 50-59 years in good health and CMV-seropositive.

The chain is built from TRBV5-4 and TRBJ2-2, with TRBD1 matching 8 bases. V was pared by 3 bases and J by 6 bases, with 7 bases of the junction left unmatched. The length of the CDR3 is 15 residues. The germline CDR1 and CDR2 sequences are SGHNT and YYREEE (reference sequence). The CDR3 DNA follows: TGTGCCAGCAGCTACGGGGACAGGCGCGCCGGGGAGCTGTTTTTT. Translated, it gives CASSYGDRRAGELFF.

This chain uses TRBV9 with TRBJ2-2, with 8 bases lining up with TRBD2. J was trimmed by 3 bases and V by 2 bases; bases with no gene match: 6. In germline, CDR1 is SGDLS, CDR2 YYNGEE. The CDR3 loop spans 16 amino acids. The CDR3 loop is CASSVEAGGYTGELFF. The CDR3 DNA reads TGTGCCAGCAGCGTCGAGGCGGGGGGTTACACCGGGGAGCTGTTTTTT.

The chain is built from TRBV7-9 and TRBJ2-3; TRBD2 aligns across 9 bases. Germline assignment: CDR1 SEHNR and CDR2 FQNEAQ (reference sequence). The CDR3 contains 14 residues. J lost 6 bases, V lost 2 bases, and 3 bases had no gene match. The CDR3: CASSLSGGRDTQYF. The CDR3 bases are TGTGCCAGCAGCTTAAGCGGGGGGAGGGATACGCAGTATTTT.

The chain links TRBV4-1 to TRBJ1-2; TRBD1 might be the D (6 bases). Germline V lookup: CDR1 MGHRA, CDR2 YSYEKL. V was pared by 1 base and J by 8 bases, with 14 bases between. This CDR3 contains 14 residues. The CDR3 spells CASSQGGGLGGYTF. The CDR3 coding sequence is TGCGCCAGCAGCCAAGGCGGGGGGCTGGGAGGCTACACCTTC.

This clone was counted between two and nine times. V is TRBV5-8 and J is TRBJ2-1, with a possible D match to TRBD1 (5 bases). Trimming cost V 0 bases and J 8 bases, with 12 bases left between them. This CDR3 has 14 residues. Germline V lookup: CDR1 SGHTS, CDR2 YDEGEE. The chain's CDR3 is CASSLGQSGDEQFF. CDR3 bases: TGTGCCAGCAGCTTGGGACAGTCGGGCGATGAGCAGTTCTTC.

The sample holds one count of this clone. The chain carries TRBV7-9 and TRBJ2-7, with 9 bases fitting TRBD1. This CDR3 is 14 amino acids long. J lost 2 bases, V lost 4 bases, and 3 bases had no gene match. Germline V gene data show CDR1 as SEHNR and CDR2 as FQNEAQ (reference sequence). Here the CDR3 reads CASSSGTGTYEQYF. The CDR3 nucleotides read TGTGCCAGCAGCTCCGGGACAGGGACCTACGAGCAGTACTTC.

The chain couples TRBV6-1 to TRBJ1-2, with TRBD1 identical over 11 bases. The CDR3 is 15 amino acids. Germline-derived CDR1 and CDR2 are MNHNS and SASEGT. Trimming took 2 bases from V and 7 from J; bases not matched to a gene: 6. CDR3 residues: CASSERGQGAGGYTF. DNA of the CDR3: TGTGCCAGCAGTGAACGAGGACAGGGGGCTGGTGGCTACACCTTC.